The following is a T cell receptor beta chain sequence with its context. These data originate in a study of blood T cell repertoires in COVID-19. Looking at the study overall: Samples of COVID-19 (acute and convalescent) were obtained from the United States, Italy and Spain. From T cells, B-cell-depleted T cells, or PBMCs came the material, which was cDNA or gDNA.

Trimming took 0 bases from V and 4 from J, leaving 9 bases between them. CDR3 size: 15 residues. Authors' analysis steps: Quantification of nucleated cells was approximated via reference gene primer amplification. Clones were sequenced by immunoSEQ multiplex PCR, and TCRdb holds only the in-frame ones, with some missing. That table supplies the V and J calls and clone size; D and trimming were determined from the DNA. Of roughly 300,000 clones listed, over 75% are singletons. Clinical history reported by participants formed the basis on which cohorts were assigned. Input material: PBMCs or T cells enriched from blood (not recorded which). This sequence originates from a woman aged 30 to 39 who had recovered from COVID-19. This chain connects TRBV23-1 to TRBJ2-2, with TRBD2 as a possible D gene (6 bases). TRBV23-1 carries the ORF label, with uncertain function. This chain's CDR3 is CASSQSGGFTGELFF. The CDR3 DNA reads TGCGCCAGCAGTCAATCAGGAGGGTTCACCGGGGAGCTGTTTTTT.